One sample yielded the 19 T cell receptor beta chains listed below, sequenced in a study of T-cell reconstitution after alpha-beta-depleted transplantation in children. Construction of the TCRbeta library involved unique molecular identifiers. TCRdb processed the PCR reads anew with MiXCR; each CDR3 protein has one entry. Among about 540,000 distinct CDR3 sequences listed, 18% were seen once. The sequencing used PBMCs from the stem cell graft donor, collected from the stem cell graft. The receptors were gathered from a human donor who donated a stem cell graft to a child with acute lymphoblastic leukemia.

The chain joins TRBV2 to TRBJ2-1, with D perhaps TRBD2 (6 bases). From germline, CDR1 is SNHLY and CDR2 FYNNEI. The CDR3 extends over 14 amino acids. CDR3 amino acids: CARRRWLARNEQFF. The CDR3 DNA is TGTGCGCGCCGTCGGTGGCTAGCGCGCAATGAGCAGTTCTTC.

This clonotype occurred many times. This sequence joins TRBV20-1 and TRBJ2-7, with TRBD2 matching over 13 bases. This CDR3 has 16 residues. CDR1 and CDR2 from the germline V gene are DFQATT and SNEGSKA (reference sequence). V lost 1 base to trimming and J lost 4 bases; unmatched junction nucleotides: 7. CDR3 loop: CSARGTSGRAGYEQYF. The CDR3, as DNA: TGCAGTGCTAGAGGTACTAGCGGGAGGGCCGGGTACGAGCAGTACTTC.

This clonotype was seen only a few times. The CDR3 sequence: CASSLYSTQETQYF. CDR3 bases: TGTGCCAGCAGCTTGTACAGCACCCAAGAGACCCAGTACTTC. V gene TRBV11-2 combines with J gene TRBJ2-5; D gene uncertain. This CDR3 is 14 amino acids long. Trimming removed 3 bases from V and 1 base from J, with 9 bases in between. The germline V gene has CDR1 SGHAT and CDR2 FQNNGV.

The rearrangement joins TRBV20-1 to TRBJ2-7; D might be TRBD1 (5 bases). Germline loops: CDR1 DFQATT, CDR2 SNEGSKA (reference sequence). CDR3 length: 15 amino acids. V dropped 3 bases and J dropped 3 bases, with 18 bases sitting between them. The CDR3 sequence is CSARGVGQAHYEQYF. CDR3 bases: TGCAGTGCTAGGGGCGTGGGGCAGGCCCACTACGAGCAGTACTTC.

The chain uses TRBV27 and TRBJ2-1; 12 nucleotides line up with TRBD2. This CDR3 is built from 19 residues. V was clipped by 4 bases and J by 0 bases; unmatched bases: 10. CDR1 is MNHEY and CDR2 is SMNVEV in the germline V gene (reference sequence). CDR3 in DNA: TGTGCCAGCAGTTCCGGACTAGCGGGAACGCAAAGCTCCTACAATGAGCAGTTCTTC. Residues: CASSSGLAGTQSSYNEQFF.

This chain joins TRBV27 and TRBJ2-1; 8 nucleotides agree with TRBD2. The CDR3 length is 16 residues. Germline CDR1 is MNHEY and CDR2 is SMNVEV (reference sequence). V trimming: 2 bases; J trimming: 4 bases; junction bases outside the gene matches: 7. The CDR3, as DNA: TGTGCCAGCAGTTTACATATGGCTAGCGGGTACAATGAGCAGTTCTTC. Its protein product is CASSLHMASGYNEQFF.

This chain links TRBV5-1 with TRBJ2-6; TRBD1 matches at 7 bases. Losses at the gene ends were 1 base for V and 2 bases for J; bases not matched to a gene: 21. The CDR3 consists of 22 residues. CDR1 is SGHRS, CDR2 YFSETQ, per germline. CDR3 nucleotides: TGCGCCAGCAGCTTGTTATTCTTTCGGGACAGCTTGTTGAAAACTGGGGCCAACGTCCTGACTTTC. This encodes CASSLLFFRDSLLKTGANVLTF.

This clonotype turned up a few times. This chain connects TRBV28 to TRBJ1-1, with a tentative D call TRBD1 (5 bases). Trimming shortened V by 5 bases and J by 0 bases, and 13 bases separated the two germline ends. The CDR3 contains 15 residues. The germline CDR1 and CDR2 sequences are MDHEN and SYDVKM. The CDR3 coding sequence is TGTGCCAGCAGTCGGGAGGGGACGATGAACACTGAAGCTTTCTTT. Translated: CASSREGTMNTEAFF.

The rearrangement uses TRBV6-1 and TRBJ1-3, with TRBD1 matching 7 bases. The germline gives CDR1 MNHNS, CDR2 SASEGT. CDR3 length: 15 residues. The V segment lost 8 bases and the J segment 2 bases; nucleotides outside the gene matches: 9. The DNA for the CDR3 is TGTGCCAGCTCCAAGAAACAGGGGCCTGGAAACACCATATATTTT. Translated, it gives CASSKKQGPGNTIYF.

The rearrangement links TRBV7-9 to TRBJ2-3; D gene unclear. Deletions cut 6 bases from V and 5 bases from J, with 24 bases between. The germline gives CDR1 SEHNR, CDR2 FQNEAQ (reference sequence). The CDR3 extends over 17 amino acids. CDR3 nucleotides: TGTGCCAGCAGGATCCCGGGTCAAGGGAAATATAGAGATACGCAGTATTTT. Translating gives CASRIPGQGKYRDTQYF.

The chain uses TRBV7-9 and TRBJ2-5, with 9 bases fitting TRBD2. The CDR3 consists of 16 residues. Germline V lookup: CDR1 SEHNR, CDR2 FQNEAQ (reference sequence). Germline trimming cut 1 base from V and 5 bases from J; bases unmatched to any gene: 8. DNA of the CDR3: TGTGCCAGCAGCTTAGTGATAGCGGGAGTCCTTGAGACCCAGTACTTC. Its protein product is CASSLVIAGVLETQYF.

This clonotype was counted only a few times. The chain uses TRBV18 and TRBJ1-5; D is ambiguous. The V end lost 3 bases, the J end lost 0 bases, and 12 bases lay between the germline ends. The germline V gene has CDR1 KGHSH and CDR2 LQKENI. This CDR3 is built from 16 residues. CDR3 nucleotide sequence: TGTGCCAGCTCACCGGGCAAAGCCCTTAGCAATCAGCCCCAGCATTTT. Protein: CASSPGKALSNQPQHF.

This clonotype was counted only a few times. CDR3 in DNA: TGTGCCAGCAGCCCCCTGGGAGGTAGCGGCACCTTCGAAGAGACCCAGTACTTC. Its translation is CASSPLGGSGTFEETQYF. The chain recombines TRBV4-2 with TRBJ2-5, with D possibly being TRBD2 (6 bases). The CDR3 runs to 18 residues. Germline assignment: CDR1 LGHNA and CDR2 YNFKEQ. V shed 4 bases and J shed 3 bases, with 24 bases lying between them.

The chain joins TRBV9 to TRBJ1-1; D perhaps matches TRBD1 (6 bases). Germline V gene data show CDR1 as SGDLS and CDR2 as YYNGEE. The CDR3 extends over 16 amino acids. V lost 1 base and J 4 bases, leaving 17 bases between the germline ends. The CDR3 coding sequence is TGTGCCAGCAGCGTAACAACTGGCGGGGGGCGCACTGAAGCTTTCTTT. Translated: CASSVTTGGGRTEAFF.

V and J are TRBV18 and TRBJ2-5, with a weak D call TRBD2 (5 bases). Germline CDR1 reads KGHSH; CDR2 reads LQKENI. V was trimmed by 6 bases and J by 5 bases, leaving 25 bases between them. The CDR3 is made up of 17 amino acids. CDR3 sequence reads: CASSPRRLYQVLETQYF. CDR3 nucleotides: TGTGCCAGCTCCCCTAGGCGACTATACCAAGTGTTGGAGACCCAGTACTTC. The full variable domain, completed using reference TRBV18 and TRBJ2-5, is NAGVMQNPRHLVRRRGQEARLRCSPMKGHSHVYWYRQLPEEGLKFMVYLQKENIIDESGMPKERFSAEFPKEGPSILRIQQVVRGDSAAYFCASSPRRLYQVLETQYFGPGTRLLVL.

This clonotype was found a few times. J is TRBJ2-7 and V is TRBV27, with a tentative D call TRBD2 (6 bases). CDR1 and CDR2 from the germline V gene are MNHEY and SMNVEV (reference sequence). Trimming pared 6 bases from V and 3 bases from J, leaving 12 bases between. This CDR3 has 13 residues. CDR3: CASRTSPDYEQYF. Written as DNA, the CDR3 is TGTGCCAGCAGGACTAGTCCCGACTACGAGCAGTACTTC.

This clonotype has more than one count but fewer than ten. CDR3 nucleotide sequence: TGTGCCAGCAGCCCTATTTCCGGGACAGCAACTAATGAAAAACTGTTTTTT. As protein: CASSPISGTATNEKLFF. The rearrangement uses TRBV7-6 and TRBJ1-4; 7 bases agree with TRBD1. After removal of 5 bases from V and 0 bases from J, the junction contained 9 bases not matched to a gene. Germline lookup yields CDR1 SGHVS and CDR2 FNYEAQ. The CDR3 loop spans 17 amino acids.

This clonotype was observed a few times. The chain is built from TRBV10-1 and TRBJ2-2, with unresolved D. Germline loops: CDR1 WNHNN, CDR2 SYGVQD (reference sequence). With 8 bases removed from V and 5 bases from J, the gap between germline ends came to 15 bases. The CDR3 totals 14 residues. CDR3 nucleotides: TGCGCCAGCCGGACGGCTGCAGAAACCGGGGAGCTGTTTTTT. As protein: CASRTAAETGELFF.

V and J are TRBV9 and TRBJ2-2; D is uncertain. Looked up from germline, CDR1 is SGDLS and CDR2 is YYNGEE. Trimming removed 3 bases at V and 8 bases at J, with 8 bases between. The CDR3 has 12 amino acids. CDR3 amino acids: CASSATVGELFF. CDR3 DNA: TGTGCCAGCAGCGCGACGGTGGGGGAGCTGTTTTTT.